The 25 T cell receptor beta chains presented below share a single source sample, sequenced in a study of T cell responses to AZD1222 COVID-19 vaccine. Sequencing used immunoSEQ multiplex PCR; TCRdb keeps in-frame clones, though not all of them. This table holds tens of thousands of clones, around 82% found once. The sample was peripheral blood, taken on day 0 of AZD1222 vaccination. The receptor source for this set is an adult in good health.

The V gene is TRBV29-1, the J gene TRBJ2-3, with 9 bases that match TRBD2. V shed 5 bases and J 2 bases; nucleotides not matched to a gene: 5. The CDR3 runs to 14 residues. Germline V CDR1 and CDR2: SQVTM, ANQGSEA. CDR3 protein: CSVLGTSSTDTQYF. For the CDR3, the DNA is TGCAGCGTTCTCGGGACTAGCTCCACAGATACGCAGTATTTT.

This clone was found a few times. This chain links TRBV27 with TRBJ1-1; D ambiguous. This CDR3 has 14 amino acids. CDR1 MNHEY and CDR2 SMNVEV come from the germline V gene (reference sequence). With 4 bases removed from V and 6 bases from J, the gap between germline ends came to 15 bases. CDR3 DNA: TGTGCCAGCAGTTACCGTGCGGGCGGGGCTGAAGCTTTCTTT. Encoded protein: CASSYRAGGAEAFF.

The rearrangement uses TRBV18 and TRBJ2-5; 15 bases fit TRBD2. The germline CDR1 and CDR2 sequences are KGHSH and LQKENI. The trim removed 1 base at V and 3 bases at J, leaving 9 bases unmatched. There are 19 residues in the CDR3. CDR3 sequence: CASSPRAGLAGGRKETQYF. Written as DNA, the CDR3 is TGTGCCAGCTCACCACGGGCCGGACTAGCGGGAGGGCGGAAAGAGACCCAGTACTTC.

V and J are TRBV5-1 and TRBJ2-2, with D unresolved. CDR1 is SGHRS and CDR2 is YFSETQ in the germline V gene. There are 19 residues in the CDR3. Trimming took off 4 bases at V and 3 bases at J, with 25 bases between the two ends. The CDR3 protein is CASSVATESPLPYTGELFF. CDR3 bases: TGCGCCAGCAGCGTTGCGACGGAATCCCCCTTACCCTACACCGGGGAGCTGTTTTTT.

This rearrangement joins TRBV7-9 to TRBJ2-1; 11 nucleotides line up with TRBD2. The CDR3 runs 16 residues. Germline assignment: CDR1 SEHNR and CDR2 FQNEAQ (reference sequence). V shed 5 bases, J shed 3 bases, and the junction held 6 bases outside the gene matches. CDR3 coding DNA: TGTGCCAGCAGCCCACTAGCGGGAGCTGTCTACAATGAGCAGTTCTTC. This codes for CASSPLAGAVYNEQFF.

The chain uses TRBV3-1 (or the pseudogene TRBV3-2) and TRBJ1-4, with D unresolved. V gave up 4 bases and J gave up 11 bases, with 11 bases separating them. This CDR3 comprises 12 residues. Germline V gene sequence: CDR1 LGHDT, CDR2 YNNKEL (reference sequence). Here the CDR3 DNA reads TGTGCCAGCAGCCTTGAGAGAGACAAACTGTTTTTT. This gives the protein CASSLERDKLFF.

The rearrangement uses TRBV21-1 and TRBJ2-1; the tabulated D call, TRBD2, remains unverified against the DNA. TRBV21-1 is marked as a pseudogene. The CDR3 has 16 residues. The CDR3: CASSKEEEREDNEQFF. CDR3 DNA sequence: TGTGCCAGCAGCAAAGAAGAGGAGCGGGAGGATAATGAGCAGTTCTTC.

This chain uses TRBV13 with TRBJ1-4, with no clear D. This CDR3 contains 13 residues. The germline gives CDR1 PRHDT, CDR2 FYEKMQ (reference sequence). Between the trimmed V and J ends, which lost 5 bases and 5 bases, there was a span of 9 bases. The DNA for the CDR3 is TGTGCCAGCAGCGTTGATACCAATGAAAAACTGTTTTTT. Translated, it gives CASSVDTNEKLFF.

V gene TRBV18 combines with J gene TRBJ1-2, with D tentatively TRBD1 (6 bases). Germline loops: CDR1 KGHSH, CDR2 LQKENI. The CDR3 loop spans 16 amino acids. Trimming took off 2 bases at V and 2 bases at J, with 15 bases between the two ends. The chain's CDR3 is CASSPVTGTSNYGYTF. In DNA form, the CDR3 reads TGTGCCAGCTCACCAGTAACCGGGACATCGAACTATGGCTACACCTTC.

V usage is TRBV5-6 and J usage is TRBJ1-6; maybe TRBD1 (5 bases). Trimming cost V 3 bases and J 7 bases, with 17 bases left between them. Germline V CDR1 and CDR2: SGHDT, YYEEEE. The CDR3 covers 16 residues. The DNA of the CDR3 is TGTGCCAGCAGCTCACTTGGGACCTCGAGAAATTCACCCCTCCACTTT. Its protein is CASSSLGTSRNSPLHF.

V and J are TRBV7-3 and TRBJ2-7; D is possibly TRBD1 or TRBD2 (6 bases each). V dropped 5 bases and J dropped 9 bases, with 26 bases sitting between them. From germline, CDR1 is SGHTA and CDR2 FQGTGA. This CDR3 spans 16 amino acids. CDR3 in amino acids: CASSIKGGDTLLRQYF. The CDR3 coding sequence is TGTGCCAGCAGCATAAAAGGAGGGGACACCCTTTTGAGGCAGTACTTC.

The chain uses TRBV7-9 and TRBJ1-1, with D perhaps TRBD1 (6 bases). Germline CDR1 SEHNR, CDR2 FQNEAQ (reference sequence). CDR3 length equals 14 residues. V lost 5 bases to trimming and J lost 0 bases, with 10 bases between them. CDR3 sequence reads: CASSLGQMNTEAFF. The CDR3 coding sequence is TGTGCCAGCAGCCTGGGACAAATGAACACTGAAGCTTTCTTT.

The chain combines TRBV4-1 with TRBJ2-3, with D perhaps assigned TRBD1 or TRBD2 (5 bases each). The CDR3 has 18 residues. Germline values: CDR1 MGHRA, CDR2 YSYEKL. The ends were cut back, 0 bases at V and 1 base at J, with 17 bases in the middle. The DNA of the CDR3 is TGCGCCAGCAGCCAAGATGTGGCAGGGAGCGCCGGCACAGATACGCAGTATTTT. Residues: CASSQDVAGSAGTDTQYF.

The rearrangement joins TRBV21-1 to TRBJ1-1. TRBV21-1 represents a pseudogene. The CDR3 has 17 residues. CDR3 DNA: TGTGCCAGCAGCAAAAATAAGGGCGGATCGGGGAACACTGAAGCTTTCTTT. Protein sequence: CASSKNKGGSGNTEAFF.

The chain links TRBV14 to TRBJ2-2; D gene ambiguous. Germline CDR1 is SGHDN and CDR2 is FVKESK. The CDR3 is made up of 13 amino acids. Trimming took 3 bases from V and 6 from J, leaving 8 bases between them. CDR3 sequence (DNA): TGTGCCAGCAGCCAGTCTATGGCCGGGGAGCTGTTTTTT. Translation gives CASSQSMAGELFF.

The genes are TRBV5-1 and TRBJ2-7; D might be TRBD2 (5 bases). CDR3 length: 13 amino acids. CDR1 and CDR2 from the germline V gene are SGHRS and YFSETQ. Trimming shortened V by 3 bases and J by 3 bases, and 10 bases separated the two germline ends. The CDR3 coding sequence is TGCGCCAGCAGCTCCACGGGATACTACGAGCAGTACTTC. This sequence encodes CASSSTGYYEQYF.

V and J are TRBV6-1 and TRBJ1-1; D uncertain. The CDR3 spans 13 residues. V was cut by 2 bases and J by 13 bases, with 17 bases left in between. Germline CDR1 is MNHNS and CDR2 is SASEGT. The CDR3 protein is CASSERQALWLFF. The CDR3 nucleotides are TGTGCCAGCAGTGAACGCCAGGCCTTGTGGCTTTTCTTT.

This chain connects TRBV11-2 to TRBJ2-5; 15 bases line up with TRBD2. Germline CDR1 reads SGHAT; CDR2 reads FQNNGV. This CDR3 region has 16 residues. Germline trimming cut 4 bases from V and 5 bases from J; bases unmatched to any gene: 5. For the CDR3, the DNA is TGTGCCAGCAGCTGGGGACTAGCGGGGGGCTGGGAGACCCAGTACTTC. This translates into CASSWGLAGGWETQYF.

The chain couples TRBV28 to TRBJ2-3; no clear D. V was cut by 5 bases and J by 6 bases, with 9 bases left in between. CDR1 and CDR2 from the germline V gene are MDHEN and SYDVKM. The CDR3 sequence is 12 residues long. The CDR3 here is CASSLVSDTQYF. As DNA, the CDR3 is TGTGCCAGCAGTCTGGTATCGGATACGCAGTATTTT.

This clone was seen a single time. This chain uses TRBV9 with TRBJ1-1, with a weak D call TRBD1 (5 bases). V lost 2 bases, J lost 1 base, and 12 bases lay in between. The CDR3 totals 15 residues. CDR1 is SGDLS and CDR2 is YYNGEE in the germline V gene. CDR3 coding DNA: TGTGCCAGCAGCGTGGGGGACTTTGGGAACACTGAAGCTTTCTTT. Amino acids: CASSVGDFGNTEAFF.

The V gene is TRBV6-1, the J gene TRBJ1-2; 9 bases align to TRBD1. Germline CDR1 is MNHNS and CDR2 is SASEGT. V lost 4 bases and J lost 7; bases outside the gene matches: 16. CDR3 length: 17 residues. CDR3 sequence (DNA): TGTGCCAGCAGTGTATCGACAGGGGGAGCCCTGATGGGTGGCTACACCTTC. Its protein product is CASSVSTGGALMGGYTF.

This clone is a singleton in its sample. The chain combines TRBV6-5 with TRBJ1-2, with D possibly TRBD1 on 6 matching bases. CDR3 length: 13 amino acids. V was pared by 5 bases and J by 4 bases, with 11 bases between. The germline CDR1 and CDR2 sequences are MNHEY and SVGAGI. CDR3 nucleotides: TGTGCCAGCAGTCTCAGGGGCCTCTATGGCTACACCTTC. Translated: CASSLRGLYGYTF.

CDR3 nucleotides: TGTGCCAGCAGTCTAGCGGGAGCTGTCGGGGAGCTGTTTTTT. It codes for CASSLAGAVGELFF. The V gene is TRBV2, the J gene TRBJ2-2; 10 bases match TRBD2. The J segment lost 7 bases and the V segment lost 5 bases, leaving 4 bases of the junction unmatched. This CDR3 contains 14 residues. From germline, CDR1 is SNHLY and CDR2 FYNNEI.

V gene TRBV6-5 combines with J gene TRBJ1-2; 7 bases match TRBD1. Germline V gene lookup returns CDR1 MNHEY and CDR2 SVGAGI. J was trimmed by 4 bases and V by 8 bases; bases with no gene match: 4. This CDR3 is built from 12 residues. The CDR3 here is CASQQGSYGYTF. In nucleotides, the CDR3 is TGTGCCAGCCAACAGGGGAGCTATGGCTACACCTTC.

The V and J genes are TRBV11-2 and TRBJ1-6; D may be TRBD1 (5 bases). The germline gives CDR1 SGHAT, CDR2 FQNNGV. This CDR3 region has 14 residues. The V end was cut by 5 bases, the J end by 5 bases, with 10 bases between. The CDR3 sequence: CASSLGTDNSPLHF. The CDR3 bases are TGTGCCAGCAGCCTCGGGACGGATAATTCACCCCTCCACTTT.